The 7 T cell receptor beta chains given below trace back to one sample, sequenced in a study of T cells in Graves' hyperthyroidism and ophthalmopathy. Amplified regions were TCR beta CDR3 sequences from RNA transcripts. RT-PCR in the first round (using the HTBI primer set) targeted the TCR CDR3. Each CDR3 protein gets one entry after TCRdb re-called the multiplex PCR reads with MiXCR. The sample lists 600,000 to 650,000 distinct CDR3 sequences, under 20% occurring once. Sequencing input: blood. These receptors originate from a woman between 25 and 40 years old with Graves' hyperthyroidism.

This rearrangement joins TRBV27 to TRBJ1-2; D might be TRBD1 (6 bases). Germline CDR1 is MNHEY and CDR2 is SMNVEV (reference sequence). Trimming removed 2 bases from V and 4 bases from J, with 11 bases in between. The CDR3 loop spans 14 amino acids. The CDR3 DNA reads TGTGCCAGCAGTTTAAAGGGGGGAACCTATGGCTACACCTTC. It specifies CASSLKGGTYGYTF.

At least ten counts were recorded for this clonotype. V usage is TRBV11-3 and J usage is TRBJ2-3; D gene unclear. Germline assignment: CDR1 SGHNT and CDR2 YENEEA. The CDR3 totals 14 residues. Between the trimmed V and J ends, which lost 1 base and 0 bases, there was a span of 5 bases. CDR3 nucleotides: TGTGCCAGCAGCTTAGGTCGGAGCACAGATACGCAGTATTTT. Translating it yields CASSLGRSTDTQYF.

The chain links TRBV29-1 to TRBJ2-1; perhaps TRBD2 as D (6 bases). Deletions cut 4 bases from V and 4 bases from J, with 11 bases between. CDR3 length equals 13 residues. The germline V gene has CDR1 SQVTM and CDR2 ANQGSEA. The CDR3 region is CSVVVAAYNEQFF. In DNA, the CDR3 is TGCAGCGTTGTCGTAGCGGCATACAATGAGCAGTTCTTC.

This clonotype has a handful of counts. The V gene is TRBV5-1, the J gene TRBJ2-1; 7 bases line up with TRBD1. The CDR3 loop spans 16 amino acids. J gave up 0 bases and V 0 bases, and 3 bases lay outside the gene matches. Germline V gives CDR1 SGHRS, CDR2 YFSETQ. DNA for the CDR3: TGCGCCAGCAGCTTGGATGGGGACAGCTCCTACAATGAGCAGTTCTTC. It codes for CASSLDGDSSYNEQFF.

This clonotype has more than one count but fewer than ten. The V and J genes are TRBV20-1 and TRBJ2-5; TRBD2 might be the D (5 bases). Germline CDR1 and CDR2: DFQATT and SNEGSKA (reference sequence). CDR3 length: 15 amino acids. V dropped 1 base and J dropped 1 base, with 13 bases sitting between them. The CDR3 nucleotides read TGCAGTGCTAGAGGGAAGCGGTCAGCCCAAGAGACCCAGTACTTC. Translated: CSARGKRSAQETQYF.

This clonotype has at least ten counts. CDR3 protein: CASSLSPENTEAFF. The CDR3 DNA reads as TGTGCCAGCAGTTTATCCCCCGAGAACACTGAAGCTTTCTTT. V gene TRBV28 combines with J gene TRBJ1-1; D remains unclear. Trimming stripped 1 base from V and 1 base from J, with 7 bases between. CDR1 and CDR2 from the germline V gene are MDHEN and SYDVKM. The CDR3 consists of 14 residues.

This clonotype was found many times. This rearrangement joins TRBV5-1 to TRBJ2-7, with D maybe TRBD2 (6 bases). Germline V gene sequence: CDR1 SGHRS, CDR2 YFSETQ. The CDR3 has 14 amino acids. V was shortened by 3 bases and J by 5 bases, with 15 bases between the two germline ends. In DNA, the CDR3 is TGCGCCAGCAGCTGGGTCTCCTCGGGGGACGAGCAGTACTTC. This codes for CASSWVSSGDEQYF.